This T cell receptor (beta chain) was recovered during a study of cytomegalovirus exposure and HLA in healthy donors. Study-wide results and limits: Cytomegalovirus status was reportedly diagnosed by the classifier with high sensitivity and specificity. A later analysis found most CMV-associated TCR beta chains apparently HLA-restricted.

The CDR3 spans 17 residues. With 5 bases clipped from V and 1 base from J, the junction kept 12 bases outside the gene matches. Looked up from germline, CDR1 is SGHAT and CDR2 is FQNNGV. The donors, nominally healthy at sampling, likely had unrecorded immune exposures. As to this clone: The target antigen is unknown.

In the PCR, 60 Vbeta and 13 Jbeta primers were used. Data came from immunoSEQ multiplex PCR; TCRdb stores just in-frame clones and leaves some out. The top ten clones hold roughly 7.4% of a sample with a few hundred thousand clones, 81% of them seen once. Sample: PBMCs. The receptor's source is an older woman in good health and CMV-seropositive. The chain links TRBV11-2 to TRBJ2-7, with 9 bases identical to TRBD2. In DNA form, the CDR3 reads TGTGCCAGCAGCGAGGGGCGCGGGAGGGCCGGGTCCTACGAGCAGTACTTC. Its translation: CASSEGRGRAGSYEQYF.